Shown below are 7 T cell receptor beta chains from a single sample sequenced in a study of cytomegalovirus exposure and HLA in healthy donors (TCRdb year 2017). The library relied on the immunoSEQ multiplex PCR assay. TCRdb provides this immuneACCESS table in a form limited to in-frame rearrangements. Some clones are lacking; in checked studies, under half of them reflect an unresolved V gene, and why the rest are absent is not known. The sample records about 220,000 clones, around 90% of which are singletons. The top ten hold around 3% of the sample. Sequencing used PBMCs. The origin of the receptors is a woman between 18 and 29 years old in good health and CMV-seronegative.

This chain links TRBV28 with TRBJ2-2, with TRBD1 matching over 11 bases. With V trimmed by 8 bases and J by 4 bases, 3 bases remained unmatched. Per the germline V gene, CDR1 is MDHEN and CDR2 is SYDVKM. This CDR3 region has 14 residues. The DNA for the CDR3 is TGTGCCAGCGCAGGGACAGGGGGCACCGGGGAGCTGTTTTTT. This encodes CASAGTGGTGELFF.

The chain carries TRBV28 and TRBJ2-7; TRBD2 matches 7 bases. CDR3 length equals 16 residues. V dropped 3 bases and J dropped 6; count of bases not matched to a gene: 14. The germline V gene encodes CDR1 MDHEN and CDR2 SYDVKM. The CDR3 DNA reads as TGTGCCAGCAGTTTCGAATCACGGGAGGCCTTGGGCGAGCAGTACTTC. Its protein is CASSFESREALGEQYF.

The rearrangement uses TRBV28 and TRBJ1-2; TRBD1 is a possible D gene (6 bases). Germline lookup yields CDR1 MDHEN and CDR2 SYDVKM. The CDR3 totals 15 residues. V gave up 7 bases and J gave up 0 bases, with 15 bases separating them. As DNA, the CDR3 is TGTGCCAGCAACCAATCCAGGGGACCTAACTATGGCTACACCTTC. Protein sequence: CASNQSRGPNYGYTF.

This rearrangement joins TRBV29-1 to TRBJ1-1; D is undetermined. The V gene's germline CDR1 is SQVTM and CDR2 ANQGSEA. Trimming pared 4 bases from V and 6 bases from J, leaving 9 bases between. The CDR3 covers 11 residues. CDR3 region: CSVGTVPEAFF. As DNA, the CDR3 is TGCAGCGTTGGAACAGTACCTGAAGCTTTCTTT.

This chain joins TRBV4-2 and TRBJ2-5; no reliable D call. Germline V gene data show CDR1 as LGHNA and CDR2 as YNFKEQ. This CDR3 contains 13 residues. The V and J ends lost 0 bases and 4 bases respectively, with 6 bases between them. The CDR3 is CASSQDLRETQYF. CDR3 bases: TGTGCCAGCAGCCAAGATCTCCGAGAGACCCAGTACTTC.

This chain connects TRBV4-1 to TRBJ2-3; TRBD2 is a possible D gene (6 bases). This CDR3 spans 16 amino acids. V dropped 3 bases and J dropped 2 bases, with 15 bases sitting between them. CDR1 is MGHRA, CDR2 YSYEKL, per germline. DNA of the CDR3: TGCGCCAGCAGCCAGGGACTCATCGGACTCACAGATACGCAGTATTTT. This codes for CASSQGLIGLTDTQYF.

The chain uses TRBV6-5 and TRBJ1-5; D not certain. V dropped 4 bases and J dropped 6 bases, with 10 bases sitting between them. The CDR3 sequence is 13 residues long. The germline CDR1 and CDR2 sequences are MNHEY and SVGAGI. CDR3 DNA: TGTGCCAGCAGTTCCGTCCGAGGTCAGCCCCAGCATTTT. Translation: CASSSVRGQPQHF.